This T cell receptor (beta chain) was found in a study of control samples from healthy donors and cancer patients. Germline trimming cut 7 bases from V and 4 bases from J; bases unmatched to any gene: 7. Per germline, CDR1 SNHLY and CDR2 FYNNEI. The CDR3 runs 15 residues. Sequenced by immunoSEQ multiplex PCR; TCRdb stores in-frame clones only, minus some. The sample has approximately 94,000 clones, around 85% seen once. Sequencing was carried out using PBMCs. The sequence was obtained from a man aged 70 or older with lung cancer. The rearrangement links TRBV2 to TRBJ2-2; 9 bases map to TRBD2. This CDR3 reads CASKDSGGFTGELFF. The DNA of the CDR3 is TGTGCCAGCAAGGACAGCGGGGGGTTCACCGGGGAGCTGTTTTTT.